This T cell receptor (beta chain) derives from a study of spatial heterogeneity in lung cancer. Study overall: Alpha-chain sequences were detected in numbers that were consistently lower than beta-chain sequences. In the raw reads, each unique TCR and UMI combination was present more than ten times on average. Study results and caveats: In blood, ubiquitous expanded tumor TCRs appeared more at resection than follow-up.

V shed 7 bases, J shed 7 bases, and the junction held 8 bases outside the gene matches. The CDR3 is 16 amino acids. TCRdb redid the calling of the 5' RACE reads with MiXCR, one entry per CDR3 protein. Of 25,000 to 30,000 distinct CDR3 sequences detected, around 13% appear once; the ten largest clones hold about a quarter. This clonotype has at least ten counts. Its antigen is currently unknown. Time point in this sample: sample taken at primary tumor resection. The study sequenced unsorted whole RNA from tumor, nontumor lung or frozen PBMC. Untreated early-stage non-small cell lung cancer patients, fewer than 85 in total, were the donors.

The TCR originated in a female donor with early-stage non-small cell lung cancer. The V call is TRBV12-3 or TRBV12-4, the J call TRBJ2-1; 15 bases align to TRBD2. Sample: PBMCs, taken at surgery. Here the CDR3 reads CASIPGTSGGRNEQFF. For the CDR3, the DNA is TGTGCCAGCATACCCGGGACTAGCGGGGGGCGTAATGAGCAGTTCTTC.